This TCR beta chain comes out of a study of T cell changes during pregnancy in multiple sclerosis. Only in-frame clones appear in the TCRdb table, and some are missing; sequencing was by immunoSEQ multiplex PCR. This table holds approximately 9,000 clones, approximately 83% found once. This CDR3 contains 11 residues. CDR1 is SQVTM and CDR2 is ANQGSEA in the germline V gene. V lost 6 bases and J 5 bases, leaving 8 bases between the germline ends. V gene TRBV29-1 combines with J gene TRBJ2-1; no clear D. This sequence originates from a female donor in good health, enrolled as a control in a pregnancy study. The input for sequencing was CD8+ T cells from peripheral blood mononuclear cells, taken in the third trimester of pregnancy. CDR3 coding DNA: TGCAGCGTACCCAGTAACAATGAGCAGTTCTTC. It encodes CSVPSNNEQFF.